A selection of T cell receptor beta chains follows, all from one sample in a study of T cell responses to AZD1222 COVID-19 vaccine. Sequencing used immunoSEQ multiplex PCR; TCRdb keeps in-frame clones, though not all of them. Of approximately 49,000 clones in the sample, approximately 80% were seen once. The sample was peripheral blood, taken on day 0 of MenACWY control vaccination. Every receptor here comes from an adult in good health. Both conserved end residues are part of each CDR3. A D gene is named only where the DNA matches it firmly. Size tells how often a clone was seen (once, few, many) or the class of an expanded clone, and some rows leave it out.

V gene,clone size,D gene,J gene,CDR3 protein,CDR3 DNA
TRBV9,-,-,TRBJ2-3,CASSPRQAVGTDTQYF,TGTGCCAGCAGCCCTCGACAGGCCGTGGGCACAGATACGCAGTATTTT
TRBV6-1,-,TRBD2,TRBJ2-3,CASSDDPPSGAGGPDTQYF,TGTGCCAGCAGTGACGACCCTCCGTCGGGAGCGGGAGGTCCAGATACGCAGTATTTT
TRBV15,few,-,TRBJ2-7,CATSRGVTGSEQYF,TGTGCCACCAGCAGGGGCGTTACGGGTAGCGAGCAGTACTTC
TRBV3-1/TRBV3-2,-,-,TRBJ2-5,CASSPSMVETQYF,TGTGCCAGCAGCCCATCAATGGTAGAGACCCAGTACTTC
TRBV4-1,-,-,TRBJ2-6,CASSQGGLISGANVLTF,TGCGCCAGCAGCCAAGGGGGACTGATCTCTGGGGCCAACGTCCTGACTTTC
TRBV6-5,-,-,TRBJ1-1,CASSYLNLNTEAFF,TGTGCCAGCAGTTACCTAAACCTGAACACTGAAGCTTTCTTT
TRBV11-2,medium-sized,-,TRBJ2-1,CASSPRSGGDVMGNEQFF,TGTGCCAGCAGCCCAAGGTCCGGGGGCGATGTAATGGGCAATGAGCAGTTCTTC
TRBV2,-,-,TRBJ1-6,CASTRPNNSPLHF,TGTGCCAGCACTAGACCGAATAATTCACCCCTCCACTTT
TRBV9,-,TRBD1,TRBJ1-1,CASSPRGGETEAFF,TGTGCCAGCAGCCCCCGAGGGGGCGAGACTGAAGCTTTCTTT
TRBV23-1,few,-,TRBJ2-7,CASSQSGVWYEQYF,TGCGCCAGCAGTCAATCGGGGGTTTGGTACGAGCAGTACTTC
TRBV19,once,TRBD1,TRBJ1-5,CASSHRDRSQPQHF,TGTGCCAGTAGTCACCGGGACAGAAGTCAGCCCCAGCATTTT
TRBV27,-,-,TRBJ2-7,CASSSHEPGLQIGGSYEQYF,TGTGCCAGCAGTTCCCATGAACCGGGACTACAAATAGGGGGCTCCTACGAGCAGTACTTC
TRBV6-5,-,TRBD1,TRBJ1-3,CASSSTGFSGNTIYF,TGTGCCAGCAGTTCGACAGGGTTCTCTGGAAACACCATATATTTT
TRBV28,few,TRBD2,TRBJ2-2,CASSFPGTSGRPNTGELFF,TGTGCCAGCAGTTTCCCCGGGACTAGCGGGAGGCCGAACACCGGGGAGCTGTTTTTT